Below are 21 T cell receptor beta chains sequenced from a single sample in a study of T cells in localized non-small cell lung cancer. Generated by immunoSEQ multiplex PCR, the TCRdb table keeps only in-frame clones and is missing some. The sample has about 72,000 clones; 80% to 90% are singletons. The sequenced sample was peripheral blood, obtained before any cancer treatment. Receptor source: an older female donor with stage I lung adenocarcinoma.

This clone occurred once. The V and J genes are TRBV7-6 and TRBJ1-5; D not certain. The CDR3 loop spans 15 amino acids. V was cut by 5 bases and J by 0 bases, with 11 bases left in between. Germline V gene data show CDR1 as SGHVS and CDR2 as FNYEAQ. For the CDR3, the DNA is TGTGCCAGCAGCCCCCGGGCAGGTAGCAATCAGCCCCAGCATTTT. Translation: CASSPRAGSNQPQHF.

The chain is built from TRBV2 and TRBJ2-3; unclear D gene. The CDR3 is 14 amino acids. Germline values: CDR1 SNHLY, CDR2 FYNNEI. The ends were cut back, 7 bases at V and 4 bases at J, with 15 bases in the middle. The CDR3: CASTKGIYADTQYF. The CDR3, as DNA: TGTGCCAGCACCAAGGGTATATACGCAGATACGCAGTATTTT.

The chain recombines TRBV15 with TRBJ2-7; possible D gene TRBD2, 7 bases. The V end lost 5 bases, the J end lost 2 bases, and 13 bases lay between the germline ends. The CDR3 runs to 14 residues. Per germline, CDR1 LNHNV and CDR2 YYDKDF (reference sequence). The CDR3 sequence is CATSGGAQTYEQYF. In DNA, the CDR3 is TGTGCCACCAGCGGGGGGGCCCAAACCTACGAGCAGTACTTC.

This clone is a singleton in its sample. The genes are TRBV6-5 and TRBJ2-5, with TRBD2 identical over 12 bases. The V segment lost 0 bases and the J segment 3 bases; nucleotides outside the gene matches: 2. Germline V gives CDR1 MNHEY, CDR2 SVGAGI. The CDR3 totals 16 residues. The CDR3 bases are TGTGCCAGCAGTTACTCCCGACTAGCGGGGGAAGAGACCCAGTACTTC. Amino acid sequence: CASSYSRLAGEETQYF.

The chain has TRBV4-2 and TRBJ1-2; D might be TRBD1 (5 bases). The CDR3 has 14 amino acids. Trimming removed 1 base at V and 4 bases at J, with 10 bases between. The germline gives CDR1 LGHNA, CDR2 YNFKEQ. CDR3 in DNA: TGTGCCAGCAGCCAAGGGGGGGAGAGCTATGGCTACACCTTC. Protein product: CASSQGGESYGYTF.

The genes are TRBV11-3 and TRBJ2-1, with D possibly being TRBD2 (6 bases). Germline CDR1 SGHNT, CDR2 YENEEA. Trimming stripped 5 bases from V and 10 bases from J, with 18 bases between. CDR3 length equals 14 residues. The CDR3 sequence: CASSVRDSRREQFF. The CDR3, as DNA: TGTGCCAGCAGCGTGAGGGACTCTCGTAGGGAGCAGTTCTTC.

The rearrangement links TRBV9 to TRBJ2-1; 10 nucleotides align to TRBD2. CDR1 is SGDLS and CDR2 is YYNGEE in the germline V gene. The length of the CDR3 is 15 residues. V lost 2 bases to trimming and J lost 9 bases; unmatched junction nucleotides: 8. DNA of the CDR3: TGTGCCAGCAGCGTTTCTAGCGGGAGTTTGGGTGAGCAGTTCTTC. The encoded protein is CASSVSSGSLGEQFF. The entire variable domain, with the rest obtained from reference TRBV9 and TRBJ2-1, is as follows: DSGVTQTPKHLITATGQRVTLRCSPRSGDLSVYWYQQSLDQGLQFLIQYYNGEERAKGNILERFSAQQFPDLHSELNLSSLELGDSALYFCASSVSSGSLGEQFFGPGTRLTVL.

The genes are TRBV7-8 and TRBJ1-4, with D unresolved. The V end lost 2 bases, the J end lost 4 bases, and 11 bases lay between the germline ends. Per the germline V gene, CDR1 is SGHVS and CDR2 is FQNEAQ. This CDR3 has 15 residues. The CDR3: CASSLNGGRNEKLFF. CDR3 in DNA: TGTGCCAGCAGCTTAAACGGCGGACGTAATGAAAAACTGTTTTTT.

J is TRBJ2-2 and V is TRBV7-9; 11 positions agree with TRBD1. V dropped 6 bases and J dropped 5; count of bases not matched to a gene: 5. Germline V gene data show CDR1 as SEHNR and CDR2 as FQNEAQ (reference sequence). The CDR3 has 15 amino acids. CDR3 nucleotides: TGTGCCAGCAGTCCCGGACAGGGGGCGACCGGGGAGCTGTTTTTT. Its translation: CASSPGQGATGELFF.

This sequence joins TRBV6-6 and TRBJ1-5; 7 nucleotides agree with TRBD1. The CDR3 loop spans 14 amino acids. The germline CDR1 and CDR2 sequences are MNHNY and SVGAGI (reference sequence). V shed 1 base and J 6 bases; nucleotides not matched to a gene: 3. Written as DNA, the CDR3 is TGTGCCAGCAGTTACTACGACAGGGTTCAGCCCCAGCATTTT. As protein: CASSYYDRVQPQHF.

The count of this clone is one. V is TRBV5-8 and J is TRBJ1-2, with TRBD1 identical over 9 bases. The CDR3 extends over 14 amino acids. Trimming cost V 4 bases and J 2 bases; bases outside gene matches: 3. Germline CDR1 and CDR2: SGHTS and YDEGEE. The CDR3 here is CASSHGTGNYGYTF. Here the CDR3 DNA reads TGTGCCAGCAGCCACGGGACAGGGAACTATGGCTACACCTTC.

The chain couples TRBV6-5 to TRBJ2-3, with 7 bases fitting TRBD2. Germline-derived CDR1 and CDR2 are MNHEY and SVGAGI. CDR3 length equals 13 residues. J was trimmed by 11 bases and V by 2 bases; bases with no gene match: 7. The CDR3 DNA sequence: TGTGCCAGCAGTTACGAGGGGAGCGGGAAGCAGTATTTT. Translating it yields CASSYEGSGKQYF.

The V and J genes are TRBV4-1 and TRBJ1-4; D is unclear. The length of the CDR3 is 19 residues. V was trimmed by 3 bases and J by 5 bases, leaving 25 bases between them. Germline CDR1 reads MGHRA; CDR2 reads YSYEKL. The CDR3 sequence: CASSHLDLGFPRPNEKLFF. The CDR3 nucleotides read TGCGCCAGCAGCCACTTAGACCTGGGATTCCCACGGCCAAATGAAAAACTGTTTTTT.

CDR3: CASSEAGPQAQYF. The CDR3 DNA reads TGCGCCAGCAGTGAGGCTGGACCGCAGGCGCAGTATTTT. V usage is TRBV10-1 and J usage is TRBJ2-3, with D hard to call. The CDR3 covers 13 residues. From germline, CDR1 is WNHNN and CDR2 SYGVQD (reference sequence). The V end was cut by 2 bases, the J end by 10 bases, with 13 bases between.

This chain links TRBV29-1 with TRBJ2-1; 8 bases are shared with TRBD2. This CDR3 has 13 residues. CDR1 and CDR2 (germline): SQVTM, ANQGSEA. Germline trimming cut 6 bases from V and 6 bases from J; bases unmatched to any gene: 7. CDR3 sequence reads: CSVAPGTSNEQFF. The DNA of the CDR3 is TGCAGCGTCGCCCCGGGGACTAGCAATGAGCAGTTCTTC.

This clone was seen only a few times. J is TRBJ1-2 and V is TRBV7-9, with D tentatively TRBD1 (5 bases). Germline V gene sequence: CDR1 SEHNR, CDR2 FQNEAQ (reference sequence). CDR3 length: 13 amino acids. V was pared by 5 bases and J by 4 bases, with 11 bases between. The chain's CDR3 is CASSVDGGYGYTF. As DNA, the CDR3 is TGTGCCAGCAGCGTCGACGGGGGCTATGGCTACACCTTC.

V is TRBV5-1 and J is TRBJ1-6; D possibly corresponds to TRBD1 (6 bases). V lost 1 base and J 3 bases, leaving 11 bases between the germline ends. The CDR3 totals 16 residues. The germline V gene encodes CDR1 SGHRS and CDR2 YFSETQ. The chain's CDR3 is CASSLYGQNYNSPLHF. The CDR3 DNA reads TGCGCCAGCAGCTTGTATGGACAGAACTATAATTCACCCCTCCACTTT.

Note on this clone: The sample holds other DNA sequences that translate to the same CDR3. The chain uses TRBV11-2 and TRBJ1-1, with no clear D. Per the germline V gene, CDR1 is SGHAT and CDR2 is FQNNGV. This CDR3 comprises 12 residues. The ends were cut back, 6 bases at V and 1 base at J, with 6 bases in the middle. CDR3 in amino acids: CASSLQNTEAFF. CDR3 bases: TGTGCCAGCAGTCTACAGAACACTGAAGCTTTCTTT.

This rearrangement joins TRBV2 to TRBJ2-5, with D perhaps TRBD2 (6 bases). V lost 6 bases and J 5 bases, leaving 10 bases between the germline ends. CDR1 is SNHLY and CDR2 is FYNNEI in the germline V gene. The CDR3 length is 12 residues. The CDR3 loop reads CASSAGPETQYF. The DNA for the CDR3 is TGTGCCAGCAGCGCGGGACCCGAGACCCAGTACTTC.

The chain links TRBV19 to TRBJ1-4; the D gene is possibly TRBD1 (6 bases). Germline V lookup: CDR1 LNHDA, CDR2 SQIVND (reference sequence). V lost 8 bases and J lost 7, with 17 bases in between. The CDR3 totals 14 residues. Here the CDR3 DNA reads TGTGCCAGTCGCGACAGGACGATTGGTGAAAAACTGTTTTTT. As protein: CASRDRTIGEKLFF. The whole variable domain, filled in from reference TRBV19 and TRBJ1-4, reads DGGITQSPKYLFRKEGQNVTLSCEQNLNHDAMYWYRQDPGQGLRLIYYSQIVNDFQKGDIAEGYSVSREKKESFPLTVTSAQKNPTAFYLCASRDRTIGEKLFFGSGTQLSVL.

This rearrangement joins TRBV6-5 to TRBJ2-7; D tentatively reads TRBD1 or TRBD2 (5 bases each). The CDR3 has 14 residues. V was shortened by 6 bases and J by 2 bases, with 14 bases between the two germline ends. The germline gives CDR1 MNHEY, CDR2 SVGAGI. CDR3 nucleotide sequence: TGTGCCAGCAGCCGGGGACCCGGCGCCTACGAGCAGTACTTC. This translates into CASSRGPGAYEQYF.